This TCR beta chain comes out of a study of blood T cell repertoires in COVID-19. Germline-derived CDR1 and CDR2 are SGHTA and FQGNSA. The CDR3 covers 13 residues. With 4 bases clipped from V and 8 bases from J, the junction kept 6 bases outside the gene matches. Some clones are missing from TCRdb's copy, which holds only in-frame ones; the method was immunoSEQ multiplex PCR. This table holds roughly 200,000 clones, under 90% found once. Input material: peripheral blood. The source of this sequence is a person in their 70s with COVID-19, enrolled during active disease. The chain recombines TRBV7-2 with TRBJ1-2, with TRBD1 matching over 8 bases. The CDR3 DNA reads TGTGCCAGCAGCTCACAGGGGGTTGGGGGCTACACCTTC. Translation: CASSSQGVGGYTF. Full variable domain (outside the CDR3, taken from reference TRBV7-2 and TRBJ1-2): GAGVSQSPSNKVTEKGKDVELRCDPISGHTALYWYRQSLGQGLEFLIYFQGNSAPDKSGLPSDRFSAERTGGSVSTLTIQRTQQEDSAVYLCASSSQGVGGYTFGSGTRLTVV.